The 14 T cell receptor beta chains listed next were all sequenced from one sample in a study of cytomegalovirus exposure and HLA in healthy donors. PCR primers comprised 60 Vbeta and 13 Jbeta primers. Assay: immunoSEQ multiplex PCR; the TCRdb copy retains only in-frame clones and omits some. The data contain 150,000 or so clones, 75% to 85% of them singletons. The sample was PBMCs. The receptor source for this set is a woman aged 40-49 years in good health and CMV-seropositive.

The chain employs TRBV15 and TRBJ2-1; D is possibly TRBD2 (6 bases). The CDR3 extends over 15 amino acids. Trimming shortened V by 3 bases and J by 1 base, and 10 bases separated the two germline ends. Germline CDR1 LNHNV, CDR2 YYDKDF (reference sequence). CDR3 nucleotide sequence: TGTGCCACCAGCAGGAAGGGGACTTCCTACAATGAGCAGTTCTTC. Protein: CATSRKGTSYNEQFF. Combining the CDR3 with reference TRBV15 and TRBJ2-1 gives the whole variable domain DAMVIQNPRYQVTQFGKPVTLSCSQTLNHNVMYWYQQKSSQAPKLLFHYYDKDFNNEADTPDNFQSRRPNTSFCFLDIRSPGLGDTAMYLCATSRKGTSYNEQFFGPGTRLTVL.

The chain links TRBV28 to TRBJ2-1; D might be TRBD2 (6 bases). The CDR3 totals 13 residues. The V end lost 6 bases, the J end lost 8 bases, and 14 bases lay between the germline ends. Germline values: CDR1 MDHEN, CDR2 SYDVKM. CDR3 residues: CASSRGTLYEQFF. The CDR3 coding sequence is TGTGCCAGCAGCCGTGGGACTTTATATGAGCAGTTCTTC.

The V gene is TRBV10-1, the J gene TRBJ2-3, with D perhaps matching TRBD1 (5 bases). Trimming took off 4 bases at V and 7 bases at J, with 9 bases between the two ends. The CDR3 extends over 12 amino acids. Germline V lookup: CDR1 WNHNN, CDR2 SYGVQD (reference sequence). In nucleotides, the CDR3 is TGCGCCAGCAGTGCGACAGCATATACGCAGTATTTT. Residues: CASSATAYTQYF.

The chain combines TRBV5-1 with TRBJ2-6; tentative D call: TRBD2 (5 bases). The ends were cut back, 0 bases at V and 0 bases at J, with 22 bases in the middle. The CDR3 is 21 residues long. Germline V lookup: CDR1 SGHRS, CDR2 YFSETQ. CDR3 in DNA: TGCGCCAGCAGCTTGGCTGGGAGCGAAGCCAGGAGTTCCTCTGGGGCCAACGTCCTGACTTTC. Amino acids: CASSLAGSEARSSSGANVLTF.

The CDR3 region has the DNA TGTGCCAGCAGTTTAGGGCTAGCGGGAGGCTCCTACAATGAGCAGTTCTTC. The encoded protein is CASSLGLAGGSYNEQFF. This chain links TRBV28 with TRBJ2-1, with 11 nucleotides matching TRBD2. There are 17 residues in the CDR3. Germline lookup yields CDR1 MDHEN and CDR2 SYDVKM. V lost 2 bases to trimming and J lost 0 bases; unmatched junction nucleotides: 3.

V and J are TRBV19 and TRBJ1-1; TRBD1 matches at 7 bases. The germline V gene encodes CDR1 LNHDA and CDR2 SQIVND (reference sequence). The J segment lost 8 bases and the V segment lost 3 bases, leaving 6 bases of the junction unmatched. This CDR3 is 13 amino acids long. The CDR3 DNA reads TGTGCCAGTAGTATGCTACGGACAGGAGAAGCTTTCTTT. As protein: CASSMLRTGEAFF.

This clone was observed a handful of times. The chain couples TRBV30 to TRBJ1-1, with 8 bases matching TRBD1. The CDR3 sequence is 15 residues long. CDR1 and CDR2 from the germline V gene are GTSNPN and SVGIG (reference sequence). Losses at the gene ends were 2 bases for V and 2 bases for J; bases not matched to a gene: 7. The CDR3 DNA follows: TGTGCCTGGAGTCACCGACAGGGGAGAAACACTGAAGCTTTCTTT. It translates to CAWSHRQGRNTEAFF.

This clone has more than one count but fewer than ten. V gene TRBV28 combines with J gene TRBJ1-2; a possible D gene is TRBD1 (5 bases). This CDR3 contains 14 residues. Trimming removed 6 bases at V and 0 bases at J, with 11 bases between. Per germline, CDR1 MDHEN and CDR2 SYDVKM. CDR3 in amino acids: CASSLGVTNYGYTF. The CDR3 DNA follows: TGTGCCAGCAGCCTAGGGGTTACTAACTATGGCTACACCTTC.

The J gene is TRBJ2-7, the V gene TRBV7-2; 9 bases line up with TRBD2. Germline CDR1 reads SGHTA; CDR2 reads FQGNSA. Trimming took 4 bases from V and 6 from J; bases not matched to a gene: 7. The CDR3 length is 14 residues. This CDR3 reads CASSSTSGVSEQYF. CDR3 DNA: TGTGCCAGCAGCTCGACTAGCGGAGTAAGCGAGCAGTACTTC.

The CDR3 sequence: CASSFLVDTPEAFF. CDR3 in DNA: TGTGCCAGCAGTTTTCTGGTGGACACGCCTGAAGCTTTCTTT. The V call is TRBV28, the J call TRBJ1-1, with D tentatively TRBD1 (5 bases). V gave up 3 bases and J gave up 6 bases, with 14 bases separating them. CDR1 MDHEN and CDR2 SYDVKM come from the germline V gene. CDR3 length equals 14 residues.

V gene TRBV7-9 combines with J gene TRBJ2-5; 9 nucleotides line up with TRBD1. Losses at the gene ends were 3 bases for V and 5 bases for J; bases not matched to a gene: 7. From germline, CDR1 is SEHNR and CDR2 FQNEAQ (reference sequence). CDR3 length: 15 amino acids. The CDR3 here is CASSLGTGNRETQYF. Written as DNA, the CDR3 is TGTGCCAGCAGCTTGGGGACAGGGAATCGTGAGACCCAGTACTTC.

This chain links TRBV9 with TRBJ1-2; 7 positions match TRBD1. Germline V gives CDR1 SGDLS, CDR2 YYNGEE. The CDR3 runs 15 residues. V lost 2 bases to trimming and J lost 4 bases; unmatched junction nucleotides: 8. The DNA for the CDR3 is TGTGCCAGCAGCGTCGGACAGGACCTAATCTATGGCTACACCTTC. Translating gives CASSVGQDLIYGYTF.

The chain recombines TRBV5-1 with TRBJ2-3; tentative D call: TRBD2 (6 bases). V was pared by 0 bases and J by 0 bases, with 8 bases between. Germline assignment: CDR1 SGHRS and CDR2 YFSETQ. The CDR3 length is 15 residues. CDR3 in DNA: TGCGCCAGCAGCTTGGCGGCGGGGAGCACAGATACGCAGTATTTT. It encodes CASSLAAGSTDTQYF. Filled out from reference TRBV5-1 and TRBJ2-3, the complete variable domain reads KAGVTQTPRYLIKTRGQQVTLSCSPISGHRSVSWYQQTPGQGLQFLFEYFSETQRNKGNFPGRFSGRQFSNSRSEMNVSTLELGDSALYLCASSLAAGSTDTQYFGPGTRLTVL.

The chain employs TRBV5-1 and TRBJ2-2; TRBD2 aligns across 13 bases. After removal of 4 bases from V and 7 bases from J, the junction contained 7 bases not matched to a gene. The CDR3 totals 16 residues. Germline CDR1 SGHRS, CDR2 YFSETQ. The CDR3 spells CASSPGTSGKVGELFF. The CDR3 DNA reads as TGCGCCAGCAGCCCCGGGACTAGCGGGAAGGTCGGGGAGCTGTTTTTT.